The 24 T cell receptor beta chains given below trace back to one sample, sequenced in a study of response to subunit inactivated influenza vaccine. TCRdb reprocessed the RT-PCR reads via MiXCR and lists one record per CDR3 protein. The sample holds about 650,000 distinct CDR3 sequences, around 15% seen once. Sample: PBMCs from blood, taken less than 15 days before vaccination. These receptors were taken from a man aged 50-60 years who received an inactivated influenza vaccine.

This clonotype was observed a handful of times. The V call is TRBV21-1, the J call TRBJ1-4; no check of the table's D call, TRBD1, against the DNA was made. TRBV21-1 is listed as a pseudogene. The CDR3 runs to 15 residues. This chain's CDR3 is CASSKARVRDEKLFF. The DNA of the CDR3 is TGTGCCAGCAGCAAAGCCCGGGTACGAGATGAAAAACTGTTTTTT.

As to this clonotype: The junction and the germline gene differ at one end; a read error may be behind it. This rearrangement joins TRBV6-1 to TRBJ1-5; TRBD1 agrees at 11 bases. The CDR3 sequence is 15 residues long. Germline loops: CDR1 MNHNS, CDR2 SASEGT. The CDR3 spells CASREGQGANQPQHF. The CDR3 nucleotides are TGTGCCAGCAGGGAAGGACAGGGGGCGAATCAGCCCCAGCATTTT.

This clonotype has just a few counts. This chain connects TRBV7-2 to TRBJ2-5, with 7 nucleotides matching TRBD1. The germline V gene has CDR1 SGHTA and CDR2 FQGNSA. The CDR3 sequence is 13 residues long. The V and J ends lost 5 bases and 7 bases, in that order; junction bases with no gene match: 7. The CDR3 region is CASSPGGPATQYF. The DNA for the CDR3 is TGTGCCAGCAGCCCAGGGGGACCTGCGACCCAGTACTTC.

CDR3 loop: CASSSDGEWYEQYF. CDR3 bases: TGTGCCAGCAGCTCCGACGGAGAATGGTACGAGCAGTACTTC. The rearrangement uses TRBV7-9 and TRBJ2-7, with D unresolved. The CDR3 totals 14 residues. Trimming stripped 4 bases from V and 4 bases from J, with 14 bases between. Germline V lookup: CDR1 SEHNR, CDR2 FQNEAQ (reference sequence). The whole variable domain, filled in from reference TRBV7-9 and TRBJ2-7, reads DTGVSQNPRHKITKRGQNVTFRCDPISEHNRLYWYRQTLGQGPEFLTYFQNEAQLEKSRLLSDRFSAERPKGSFSTLEIQRTEQGDSAMYLCASSSDGEWYEQYFGPGTRLTVT.

This clonotype was detected ten times or more. J is TRBJ2-1 and V is TRBV11-2, with D uncertain. Trimming removed 5 bases from V and 7 bases from J, with 18 bases in between. Germline CDR1 SGHAT, CDR2 FQNNGV. The length of the CDR3 is 15 residues. The DNA of the CDR3 is TGTGCCAGCAGCCCCCGAAGGGCTCTCTTAAATGAGCAGTTCTTC. It encodes CASSPRRALLNEQFF.

This clonotype was observed at least ten times. The chain has TRBV7-2 and TRBJ2-7; D perhaps matches TRBD2 (5 bases). CDR1 and CDR2 from the germline V gene are SGHTA and FQGNSA. Trimming pared 5 bases from V and 0 bases from J, leaving 17 bases between. The CDR3 length is 16 residues. The CDR3 region is CASSPLAGGSSYEQYF. The CDR3 DNA reads as TGTGCCAGCAGCCCGTTGGCGGGTGGGAGCTCCTACGAGCAGTACTTC.

This clonotype was seen a few times. This chain uses TRBV12-3 or TRBV12-4 with TRBJ2-7; TRBD1 matches at 8 bases. V was clipped by 6 bases and J by 2 bases; unmatched bases: 9. The CDR3 extends over 15 amino acids. CDR3 residues: CASSKRGTGPYEQYF. DNA for the CDR3: TGTGCCAGCAGCAAAAGGGGGACAGGACCCTACGAGCAGTACTTC.

V usage is TRBV12-3 or TRBV12-4 and J usage is TRBJ2-5, with D possibly matching TRBD2 (5 bases). The CDR3 length is 13 residues. Trimming shortened V by 2 bases and J by 4 bases, and 8 bases separated the two germline ends. CDR3 in DNA: TGTGCCAGCAGTTTATTCGGGGTAGAGACCCAGTACTTC. As protein: CASSLFGVETQYF.

The CDR3 is CASSLAVGGTYNEQFF. The CDR3 DNA sequence: TGTGCCAGCAGCTTAGCAGTAGGGGGAACCTACAATGAGCAGTTCTTC. The gene calls are TRBV11-2 and TRBJ2-1; D possibly corresponds to TRBD1 (6 bases). The V gene lost 1 base and the J gene lost 2 bases, with 12 bases spanning the gap. This CDR3 contains 16 residues. Germline V lookup: CDR1 SGHAT, CDR2 FQNNGV.

This clonotype has at least ten counts. The chain recombines TRBV29-1 with TRBJ2-7, with 10 bases that match TRBD2. J was trimmed by 0 bases and V by 5 bases; bases with no gene match: 7. Germline V lookup: CDR1 SQVTM, CDR2 ANQGSEA. The CDR3 has 15 amino acids. CDR3 sequence (DNA): TGCAGCGTTAGGGGGACTAGCGCTTACTCCTACGAGCAGTACTTC. It translates to CSVRGTSAYSYEQYF.

V is TRBV11-2 and J is TRBJ2-3; D not certain. The CDR3 is made up of 12 amino acids. CDR1 SGHAT and CDR2 FQNNGV come from the germline V gene. Between the trimmed V and J ends, which lost 4 bases and 10 bases, there was a span of 12 bases. The CDR3 DNA reads as TGTGCCAGCAGCTCGGATGTCCGGTCGCAGTATTTT. This codes for CASSSDVRSQYF.

This clonotype was counted at least ten times. This chain uses TRBV11-2 with TRBJ2-1; D might be TRBD1 (5 bases). The ends were cut back, 3 bases at V and 6 bases at J, with 9 bases in the middle. Germline V gene sequence: CDR1 SGHAT, CDR2 FQNNGV. The CDR3 covers 13 residues. The CDR3 DNA sequence: TGTGCCAGCAGCTTTTCAGGGTCCAATGAGCAGTTCTTC. Its protein product is CASSFSGSNEQFF. Based on the CDR3 plus reference TRBV11-2 and TRBJ2-1, the full variable domain is EAGVAQSPRYKIIEKRQSVAFWCNPISGHATLYWYQQILGQGPKLLIQFQNNGVVDDSQLPKDRFSAERLKGVDSTLKIQPAKLEDSAVYLCASSFSGSNEQFFGPGTRLTVL.

A few counts support this clonotype. The rearrangement uses TRBV7-6 and TRBJ2-1; TRBD2 matches 8 bases. This CDR3 is built from 20 residues. Germline lookup yields CDR1 SGHVS and CDR2 FNYEAQ. Trimming at V came to 1 base and at J to 1 base, leaving 15 bases not matched to a gene. The CDR3 reads CASSLDLSGQSGSSYNEQFF. The CDR3 DNA reads TGTGCCAGCAGCTTAGATCTTTCGGGTCAGAGCGGGAGTTCCTACAATGAGCAGTTCTTC.

This clonotype was counted only a few times. V gene TRBV20-1 combines with J gene TRBJ2-7; D is unresolved. Trimming cost V 1 base and J 0 bases, with 7 bases left between them. CDR1 DFQATT and CDR2 SNEGSKA come from the germline V gene (reference sequence). The CDR3 sequence is 13 residues long. CDR3 in amino acids: CSARVTYSYEQYF. The CDR3 nucleotides read TGCAGTGCTAGAGTTACGTACTCCTACGAGCAGTACTTC.

The CDR3 DNA reads TGCGCCAGCAGCCAAGATACGGCGGCTAATGAGCAGTTCTTC. This sequence encodes CASSQDTAANEQFF. This chain connects TRBV4-3 to TRBJ2-1; D unresolved. V shed 0 bases and J shed 7 bases, with 10 bases lying between them. The CDR3 spans 14 residues. Looked up from germline, CDR1 is LGHNA and CDR2 is YSLEER.

This clonotype was seen a handful of times. The chain employs TRBV2 and TRBJ2-2, with 8 nucleotides matching TRBD2. Looked up from germline, CDR1 is SNHLY and CDR2 is FYNNEI. The CDR3 spans 13 residues. Germline trimming cut 6 bases from V and 6 bases from J; bases unmatched to any gene: 3. As DNA, the CDR3 is TGTGCCAGCAGGGCGCGGGAGGCCGGGGAGCTGTTTTTT. It encodes CASRAREAGELFF.

This clonotype was seen at least ten times. The chain couples TRBV11-2 to TRBJ2-2, with D possibly matching TRBD1 (5 bases). The length of the CDR3 is 13 residues. CDR1 is SGHAT and CDR2 is FQNNGV in the germline V gene. Trimming cost V 1 base and J 6 bases, with 6 bases left between them. CDR3 sequence reads: CASSLVRAGELFF. The CDR3 DNA sequence: TGTGCCAGCAGCTTAGTCAGGGCCGGGGAGCTGTTTTTT. The full variable domain, its missing parts supplied by reference TRBV11-2 and TRBJ2-2, is EAGVAQSPRYKIIEKRQSVAFWCNPISGHATLYWYQQILGQGPKLLIQFQNNGVVDDSQLPKDRFSAERLKGVDSTLKIQPAKLEDSAVYLCASSLVRAGELFFGEGSRLTVL.

The rearrangement uses TRBV4-2 and TRBJ1-5, with 8 bases lining up with TRBD1. J was trimmed by 7 bases and V by 0 bases; bases with no gene match: 5. The CDR3 totals 15 residues. Germline V gene lookup returns CDR1 LGHNA and CDR2 YNFKEQ. CDR3 loop: CASSQEQGGSQPQHF. The CDR3, as DNA: TGTGCCAGCAGCCAAGAACAGGGGGGATCCCAGCCCCAGCATTTT.

Many counts were recorded for this clonotype. This chain uses TRBV6-5 with TRBJ2-2; D is undetermined. The germline V gene has CDR1 MNHEY and CDR2 SVGAGI. The V and J ends lost 0 bases and 1 base respectively, with 9 bases between them. This CDR3 spans 16 amino acids. The CDR3 protein is CASSYSWTLNTGELFF. In nucleotides, the CDR3 is TGTGCCAGCAGTTACTCCTGGACGTTGAACACCGGGGAGCTGTTTTTT.

The genes are TRBV12-3 or TRBV12-4 and TRBJ2-2, with D hard to call. V lost 4 bases and J 2 bases, leaving 8 bases between the germline ends. The CDR3 totals 14 residues. The CDR3 loop reads CASSYRINTGELFF. CDR3 bases: TGTGCCAGCAGTTATAGGATCAACACCGGGGAGCTGTTTTTT.

This clonotype appeared a few times. V usage is TRBV29-1 and J usage is TRBJ2-1; 7 positions agree with TRBD2. The CDR3 runs to 14 residues. Per the germline V gene, CDR1 is SQVTM and CDR2 is ANQGSEA. The J segment lost 5 bases and the V segment lost 3 bases, leaving 7 bases of the junction unmatched. The CDR3 DNA sequence: TGCAGCGTTGACCCTAGCGGACTGAACAATGAGCAGTTCTTC. Protein product: CSVDPSGLNNEQFF.

In its sample, this clonotype was seen many times. This chain connects TRBV4-2 to TRBJ1-1; D perhaps matches TRBD1 (5 bases). The germline V and J ends were trimmed by 0 bases and 1 base, with 6 bases remaining between them. The germline V gene has CDR1 LGHNA and CDR2 YNFKEQ. CDR3 length equals 14 residues. Written as DNA, the CDR3 is TGTGCCAGCAGCCAAGAGGGACGGAACACTGAAGCTTTCTTT. It yields the protein CASSQEGRNTEAFF.

This clonotype has a handful of counts. CDR3 in DNA: TGTGCCAGCAGCTTAGGAACTCCAAGGACAGGGGCGGAAAAACTGTTTTTT. Its protein is CASSLGTPRTGAEKLFF. This chain joins TRBV7-8 and TRBJ1-4; 9 bases match TRBD1. From germline, CDR1 is SGHVS and CDR2 FQNEAQ. J was trimmed by 8 bases and V by 1 base; bases with no gene match: 11. The CDR3 is made up of 17 amino acids.

This chain links TRBV4-3 with TRBJ2-1; D remains unclear. Between the trimmed V and J ends, which lost 1 base and 7 bases, there was a span of 11 bases. The CDR3 runs 14 residues. Germline loops: CDR1 LGHNA, CDR2 YSLEER. CDR3 region: CASSQGLPPNEQFF. CDR3 nucleotide sequence: TGCGCCAGCAGCCAAGGTCTCCCCCCAAATGAGCAGTTCTTC.